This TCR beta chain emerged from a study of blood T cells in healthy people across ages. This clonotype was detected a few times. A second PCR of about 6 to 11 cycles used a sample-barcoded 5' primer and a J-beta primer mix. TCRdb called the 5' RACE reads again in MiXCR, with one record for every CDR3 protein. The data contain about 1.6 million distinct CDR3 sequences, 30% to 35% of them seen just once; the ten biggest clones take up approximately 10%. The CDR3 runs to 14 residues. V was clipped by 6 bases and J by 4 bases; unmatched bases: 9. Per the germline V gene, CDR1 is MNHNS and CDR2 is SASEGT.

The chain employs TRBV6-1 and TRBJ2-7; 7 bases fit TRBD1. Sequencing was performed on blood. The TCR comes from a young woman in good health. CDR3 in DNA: TGTGCCAGCAGAGGGGGCGGTCTCCAATACGAGCAGTACTTC. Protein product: CASRGGGLQYEQYF.